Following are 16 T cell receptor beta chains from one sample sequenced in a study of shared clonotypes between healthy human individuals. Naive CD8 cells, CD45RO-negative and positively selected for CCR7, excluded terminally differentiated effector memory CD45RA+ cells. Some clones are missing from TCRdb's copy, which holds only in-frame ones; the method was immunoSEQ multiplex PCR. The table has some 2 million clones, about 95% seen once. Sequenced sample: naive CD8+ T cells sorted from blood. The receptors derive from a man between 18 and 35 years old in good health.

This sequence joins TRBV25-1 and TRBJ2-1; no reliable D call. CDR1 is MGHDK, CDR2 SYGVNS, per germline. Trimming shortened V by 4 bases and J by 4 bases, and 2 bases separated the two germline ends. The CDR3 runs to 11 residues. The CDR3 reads CASSAYNEQFF. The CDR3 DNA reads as TGTGCCAGCAGTGCATACAATGAGCAGTTCTTC.

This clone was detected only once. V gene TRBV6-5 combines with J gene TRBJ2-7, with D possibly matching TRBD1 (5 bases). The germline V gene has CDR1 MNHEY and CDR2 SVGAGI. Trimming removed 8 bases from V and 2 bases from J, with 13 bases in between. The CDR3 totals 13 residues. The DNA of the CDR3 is TGTGCCAGCTCTCCGACAGAGACCTACGAGCAGTACTTC. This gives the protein CASSPTETYEQYF.

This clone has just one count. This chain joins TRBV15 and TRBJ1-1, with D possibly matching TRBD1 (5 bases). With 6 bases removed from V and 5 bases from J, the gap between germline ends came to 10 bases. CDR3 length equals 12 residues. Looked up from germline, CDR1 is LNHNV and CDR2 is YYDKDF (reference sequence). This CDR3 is CATSQGSTEAFF. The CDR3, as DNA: TGTGCCACCAGTCAGGGTTCGACTGAAGCTTTCTTT.

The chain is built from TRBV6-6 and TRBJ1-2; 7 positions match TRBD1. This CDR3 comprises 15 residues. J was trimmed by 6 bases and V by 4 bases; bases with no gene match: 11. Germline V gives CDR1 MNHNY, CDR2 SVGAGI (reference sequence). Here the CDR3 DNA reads TGTGCCAGCAGTTCCACGGAGGGGGCTCCAAATGGCTACACCTTC. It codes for CASSSTEGAPNGYTF.

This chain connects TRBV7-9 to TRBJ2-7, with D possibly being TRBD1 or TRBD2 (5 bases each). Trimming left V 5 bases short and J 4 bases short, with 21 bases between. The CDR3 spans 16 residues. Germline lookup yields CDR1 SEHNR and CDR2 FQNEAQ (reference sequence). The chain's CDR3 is CASSPWTGSEGYEQYF. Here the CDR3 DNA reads TGTGCCAGCAGCCCGTGGACCGGGTCTGAGGGGTACGAGCAGTACTTC.

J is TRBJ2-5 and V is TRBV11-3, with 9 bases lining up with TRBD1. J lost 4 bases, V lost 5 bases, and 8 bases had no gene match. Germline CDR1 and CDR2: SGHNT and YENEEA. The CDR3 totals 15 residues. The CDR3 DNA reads TGTGCCAGCAGCCCCCACAGGGGGCCGGGAGAGACCCAGTACTTC. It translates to CASSPHRGPGETQYF.

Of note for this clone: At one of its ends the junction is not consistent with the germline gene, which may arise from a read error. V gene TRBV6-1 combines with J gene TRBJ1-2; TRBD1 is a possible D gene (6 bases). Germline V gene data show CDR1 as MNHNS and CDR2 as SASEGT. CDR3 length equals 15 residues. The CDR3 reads CASREATWTDYGYTF. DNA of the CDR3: TGTGCCAGCAGAGAAGCAACATGGACAGACTATGGCTACACCTTC.

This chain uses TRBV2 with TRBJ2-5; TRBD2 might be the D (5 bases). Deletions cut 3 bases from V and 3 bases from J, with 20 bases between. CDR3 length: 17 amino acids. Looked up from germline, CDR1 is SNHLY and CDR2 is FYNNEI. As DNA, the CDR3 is TGTGCCAGCAGTGACCCCTTCCGAATGGACTCTGAAGAGACCCAGTACTTC. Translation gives CASSDPFRMDSEETQYF.

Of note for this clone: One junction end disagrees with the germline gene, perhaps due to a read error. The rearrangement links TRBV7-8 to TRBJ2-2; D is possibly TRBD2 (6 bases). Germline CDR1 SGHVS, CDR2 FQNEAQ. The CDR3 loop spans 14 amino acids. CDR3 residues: CASSLSGVAGKLFF. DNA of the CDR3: TGTGCCAGCAGCTTATCGGGGGTAGCCGGGAAGCTGTTTTTT.

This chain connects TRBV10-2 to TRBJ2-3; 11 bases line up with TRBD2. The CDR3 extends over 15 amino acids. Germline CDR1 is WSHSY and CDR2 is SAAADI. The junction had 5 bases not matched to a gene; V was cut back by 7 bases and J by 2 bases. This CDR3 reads CASTTSGDSTDTQYF. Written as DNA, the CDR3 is TGCGCCAGCACGACTAGCGGGGATTCCACAGATACGCAGTATTTT.

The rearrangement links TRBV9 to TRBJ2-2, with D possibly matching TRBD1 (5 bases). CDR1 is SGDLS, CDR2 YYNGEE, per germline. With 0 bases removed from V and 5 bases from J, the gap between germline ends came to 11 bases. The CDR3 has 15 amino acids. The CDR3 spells CASSVDRTQTGELFF. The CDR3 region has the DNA TGTGCCAGCAGCGTAGACAGGACCCAGACCGGGGAGCTGTTTTTT. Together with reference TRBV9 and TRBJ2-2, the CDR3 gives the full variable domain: DSGVTQTPKHLITATGQRVTLRCSPRSGDLSVYWYQQSLDQGLQFLIQYYNGEERAKGNILERFSAQQFPDLHSELNLSSLELGDSALYFCASSVDRTQTGELFFGEGSRLTVL.

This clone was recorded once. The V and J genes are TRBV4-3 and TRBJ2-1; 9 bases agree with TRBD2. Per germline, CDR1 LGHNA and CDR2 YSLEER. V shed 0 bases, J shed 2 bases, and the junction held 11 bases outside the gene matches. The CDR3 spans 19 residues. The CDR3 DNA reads TGCGCCAGCAGCCAAGATTATGGCGGTAGCGGGGGCCCCTACAATGAGCAGTTCTTC. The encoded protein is CASSQDYGGSGGPYNEQFF.

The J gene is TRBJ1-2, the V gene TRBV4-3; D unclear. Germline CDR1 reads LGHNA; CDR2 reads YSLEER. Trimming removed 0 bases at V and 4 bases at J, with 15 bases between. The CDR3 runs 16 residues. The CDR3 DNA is TGCGCCAGCAGCCAAGAGGTTACGGGGAAGAGCTATGGCTACACCTTC. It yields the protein CASSQEVTGKSYGYTF.

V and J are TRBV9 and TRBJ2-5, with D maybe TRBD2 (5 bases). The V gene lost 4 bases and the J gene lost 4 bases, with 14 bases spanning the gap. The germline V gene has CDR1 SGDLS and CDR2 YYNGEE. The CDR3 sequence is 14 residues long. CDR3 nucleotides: TGTGCCAGCAGCACACCGAGGGATTCAGAGACCCAGTACTTC. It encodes CASSTPRDSETQYF.

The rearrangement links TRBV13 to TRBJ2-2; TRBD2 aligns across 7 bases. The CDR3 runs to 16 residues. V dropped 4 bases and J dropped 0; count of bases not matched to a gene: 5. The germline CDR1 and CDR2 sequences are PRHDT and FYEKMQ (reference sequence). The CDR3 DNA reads TGTGCCAGCAGCTCCCGGGAGGCCGCGAACACCGGGGAGCTGTTTTTT. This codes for CASSSREAANTGELFF.

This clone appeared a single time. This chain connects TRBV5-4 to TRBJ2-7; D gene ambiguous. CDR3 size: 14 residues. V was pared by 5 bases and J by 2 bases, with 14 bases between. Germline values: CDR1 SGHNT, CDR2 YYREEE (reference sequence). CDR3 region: CASSNPDRPYEQYF. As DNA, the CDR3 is TGTGCCAGCAGTAACCCGGATCGGCCCTACGAGCAGTACTTC.